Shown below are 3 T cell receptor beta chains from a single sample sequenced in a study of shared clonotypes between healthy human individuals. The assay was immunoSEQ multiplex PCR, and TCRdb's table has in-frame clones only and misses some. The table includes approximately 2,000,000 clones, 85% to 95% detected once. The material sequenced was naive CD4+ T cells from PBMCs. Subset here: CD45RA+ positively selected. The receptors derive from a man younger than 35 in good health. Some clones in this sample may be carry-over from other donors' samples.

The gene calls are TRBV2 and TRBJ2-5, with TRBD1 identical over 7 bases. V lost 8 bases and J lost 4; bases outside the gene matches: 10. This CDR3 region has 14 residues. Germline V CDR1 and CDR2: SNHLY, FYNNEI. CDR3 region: CASEGTGAPETQYF. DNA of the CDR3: TGTGCCAGCGAGGGCACAGGGGCGCCAGAGACCCAGTACTTC. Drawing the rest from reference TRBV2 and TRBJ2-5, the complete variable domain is EPEVTQTPSHQVTQMGQEVILRCVPISNHLYFYWYRQILGQKVEFLVSFYNNEISEKSEIFDDQFSVERPDGSNFTLKIRSTKLEDSAMYFCASEGTGAPETQYFGPGTRLLVL.

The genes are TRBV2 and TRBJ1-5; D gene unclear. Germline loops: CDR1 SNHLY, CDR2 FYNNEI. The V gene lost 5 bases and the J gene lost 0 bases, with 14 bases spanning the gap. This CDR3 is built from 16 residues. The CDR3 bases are TGTGCCAGCAGTTCCCGGGAGGGCGATAGCAATCAGCCCCAGCATTTT. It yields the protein CASSSREGDSNQPQHF.

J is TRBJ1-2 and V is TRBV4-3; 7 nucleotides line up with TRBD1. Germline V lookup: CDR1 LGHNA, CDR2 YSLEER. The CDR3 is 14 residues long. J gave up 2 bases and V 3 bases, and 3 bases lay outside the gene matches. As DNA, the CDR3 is TGCGCCAGCAGCCAGACGACAGGGAACTATGGCTACACCTTC. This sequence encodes CASSQTTGNYGYTF.